These 18 T cell receptor beta chains were all obtained from the same sample, sequenced in a study of blood T cell repertoires in COVID-19. Profiling relied on immunoSEQ multiplex PCR, and the TCRdb table lists in-frame clones only, not all of them. The sample carries around 140,000 clones, about 80% recorded once. The sequencing sample was made of peripheral blood. Receptors were obtained from a human donor in a cohort sampled during active COVID-19.

V is TRBV28 and J is TRBJ2-1; 7 positions match TRBD2. With V trimmed by 3 bases and J by 9 bases, 11 bases remained unmatched. CDR3 length: 15 residues. Per germline, CDR1 MDHEN and CDR2 SYDVKM. DNA of the CDR3: TGTGCCAGCAGTTTCGCGGGGGAGGGCCCCGTTGAGCAGTTCTTC. It encodes CASSFAGEGPVEQFF.

The chain has TRBV6-1 and TRBJ2-2; D is ambiguous. The CDR3 totals 17 residues. V was shortened by 2 bases and J by 4 bases, with 17 bases between the two germline ends. Germline CDR1 MNHNS, CDR2 SASEGT. The CDR3 DNA follows: TGTGCCAGCAGTGAAACAAACACCGACTCCTTCACCGGGGAGCTGTTTTTT. Translated: CASSETNTDSFTGELFF.

The rearrangement joins TRBV19 to TRBJ2-2, with 13 bases matching TRBD2. CDR1 and CDR2 (germline): LNHDA, SQIVND (reference sequence). V dropped 7 bases and J dropped 10; count of bases not matched to a gene: 12. CDR3 size: 16 residues. CDR3 nucleotide sequence: TGTGCCAGTACCCCACGGACTAGCGGGAGCATATTGGAGCTGTTTTTT. It specifies CASTPRTSGSILELFF. The variable domain in full, completed from reference TRBV19 and TRBJ2-2, reads DGGITQSPKYLFRKEGQNVTLSCEQNLNHDAMYWYRQDPGQGLRLIYYSQIVNDFQKGDIAEGYSVSREKKESFPLTVTSAQKNPTAFYLCASTPRTSGSILELFFGEGSRLTVL.

The V gene is TRBV3-1 (or the pseudogene TRBV3-2), the J gene TRBJ2-1; 11 bases map to TRBD2. The junction had 16 bases not matched to a gene; V was cut back by 3 bases and J by 3 bases. Germline V gene data show CDR1 as LGHDT and CDR2 as YNNKEL (reference sequence). The CDR3 totals 20 residues. CDR3 loop: CASSHGNPGTSGRVYNEQFF. CDR3 coding DNA: TGTGCCAGCAGCCACGGCAATCCCGGGACTAGCGGTAGGGTCTACAATGAGCAGTTCTTC.

CDR3 loop: CASSVAGGSLPNYGYTF. The DNA for the CDR3 is TGTGCCAGCAGCGTAGCTGGGGGGAGCCTTCCTAACTATGGCTACACCTTC. The rearrangement uses TRBV9 and TRBJ1-2; possibly TRBD1 for D (5 bases). This CDR3 is 17 amino acids long. Trimming stripped 0 bases from V and 0 bases from J, with 15 bases between. Germline loops: CDR1 SGDLS, CDR2 YYNGEE.

The chain has TRBV9 and TRBJ1-3; D call uncertain. Germline-derived CDR1 and CDR2 are SGDLS and YYNGEE. The CDR3 has 15 amino acids. The ends were cut back, 2 bases at V and 1 base at J, with 10 bases in the middle. The CDR3 sequence: CASSVHGESGNTIYF. CDR3 bases: TGTGCCAGCAGCGTGCACGGGGAGTCTGGAAACACCATATATTTT.

Concerning this clone: The junction does not match germline at one end; this may be a read error. The chain is built from TRBV18 and TRBJ2-7; no reliable D call. The CDR3 totals 11 residues. Germline loops: CDR1 KGHSH, CDR2 LQKENI. The DNA for the CDR3 is TGTGCCAGCTCACCCTCCGACGAGCAGTACTTC. It specifies CASSPSDEQYF.

The chain carries TRBV6-2 or TRBV6-3 and TRBJ2-7; D gene uncertain. This CDR3 comprises 13 residues. The germline CDR1 and CDR2 sequences are MNHEY and SVGEGT. Trimming shortened V by 4 bases and J by 3 bases, and 10 bases separated the two germline ends. The CDR3 DNA reads as TGTGCCAGCAGTTCAGACAATCGCTACGAGCAGTACTTC. It yields the protein CASSSDNRYEQYF.

The chain recombines TRBV21-1 with TRBJ2-1; TRBD2 is taken as the D call from the table, unchecked against the DNA. TRBV21-1 is termed a pseudogene. The length of the CDR3 is 17 residues. CDR3: CASSPRGATGPHNEQFF. CDR3 in DNA: TGTGCCAGCAGCCCCCGGGGGGCGACAGGTCCCCACAATGAGCAGTTCTTC.

The rearrangement links TRBV7-6 to TRBJ2-1; 12 nucleotides match TRBD2. Per germline, CDR1 SGHVS and CDR2 FNYEAQ. The CDR3 length is 16 residues. The ends lost 1 base at V and 16 bases at J; junction bases unmatched: 14. The CDR3 sequence: CASSLGTPSGRARTFF. DNA for the CDR3: TGTGCCAGCAGCTTAGGGACGCCTAGCGGGAGGGCGCGGACTTTCTTC.

The V gene is TRBV14, the J gene TRBJ2-7; 8 nucleotides align to TRBD2. V trimming: 4 bases; J trimming: 3 bases; junction bases outside the gene matches: 8. CDR3 length equals 15 residues. Germline V gives CDR1 SGHDN, CDR2 FVKESK. CDR3 DNA: TGTGCCAGCAGCCGCGGGGCCAGCGGGAGCTACGAGCAGTACTTC. Its protein is CASSRGASGSYEQYF.

The chain is built from TRBV6-5 and TRBJ1-5; D not certain. The germline V gene has CDR1 MNHEY and CDR2 SVGAGI. Trimming pared 2 bases from V and 4 bases from J, leaving 12 bases between. There are 15 residues in the CDR3. CDR3 region: CASSYDKLTNQPQHF. CDR3 bases: TGTGCCAGCAGTTACGACAAGTTGACGAATCAGCCCCAGCATTTT.

The chain recombines TRBV5-6 with TRBJ1-1; D is unclear. The CDR3 extends over 14 amino acids. The germline gives CDR1 SGHDT, CDR2 YYEEEE. V was pared by 2 bases and J by 4 bases, with 12 bases between. CDR3 region: CASSFNLESTEAFF. The CDR3 bases are TGTGCCAGCAGCTTTAACCTGGAGAGCACTGAAGCTTTCTTT.

This chain connects TRBV29-1 to TRBJ1-4; no clear D gene. The CDR3 runs to 14 residues. Germline V CDR1 and CDR2: SQVTM, ANQGSEA. Trimming took 5 bases from V and 5 from J, leaving 15 bases between them. In DNA, the CDR3 is TGCAGCGTTTCCCATTCAGGAAACAATGAAAAACTGTTTTTT. It translates to CSVSHSGNNEKLFF.

The chain joins TRBV15 to TRBJ2-3; 9 bases map to TRBD2. Germline V gene lookup returns CDR1 LNHNV and CDR2 YYDKDF (reference sequence). The CDR3 is 17 amino acids. The V and J ends lost 0 bases and 2 bases, in that order; junction bases with no gene match: 6. The CDR3 sequence: CATSRDVLAGSTDTQYF. CDR3 DNA: TGTGCCACCAGCAGAGATGTACTAGCGGGTTCCACAGATACGCAGTATTTT.

The genes are TRBV9 and TRBJ1-2, with 7 bases that match TRBD1. The germline gives CDR1 SGDLS, CDR2 YYNGEE. V was pared by 0 bases and J by 3 bases, with 8 bases of the junction left unmatched. The CDR3 contains 16 residues. DNA for the CDR3: TGTGCCAGCAGCGTAGGAGGAACAGGGGCCTACTATGGCTACACCTTC. Amino acids: CASSVGGTGAYYGYTF.

The CDR3 loop is CASSLAGADTQYF. As DNA, the CDR3 is TGTGCCAGCAGCTTAGCGGGAGCGGATACGCAGTATTTT. The V call is TRBV11-3, the J call TRBJ2-3; D is possibly TRBD2 (6 bases). CDR3 length: 13 amino acids. CDR1 SGHNT and CDR2 YENEEA come from the germline V gene. V lost 1 base and J lost 6, with 8 bases in between.

This rearrangement joins TRBV11-2 to TRBJ1-1; D is unclear. The CDR3 is made up of 14 amino acids. V gave up 5 bases and J gave up 1 base, with 11 bases separating them. CDR1 is SGHAT and CDR2 is FQNNGV in the germline V gene. This CDR3 reads CASSPPRQNTEAFF. CDR3 sequence (DNA): TGTGCCAGCAGCCCCCCCAGACAGAACACTGAAGCTTTCTTT.